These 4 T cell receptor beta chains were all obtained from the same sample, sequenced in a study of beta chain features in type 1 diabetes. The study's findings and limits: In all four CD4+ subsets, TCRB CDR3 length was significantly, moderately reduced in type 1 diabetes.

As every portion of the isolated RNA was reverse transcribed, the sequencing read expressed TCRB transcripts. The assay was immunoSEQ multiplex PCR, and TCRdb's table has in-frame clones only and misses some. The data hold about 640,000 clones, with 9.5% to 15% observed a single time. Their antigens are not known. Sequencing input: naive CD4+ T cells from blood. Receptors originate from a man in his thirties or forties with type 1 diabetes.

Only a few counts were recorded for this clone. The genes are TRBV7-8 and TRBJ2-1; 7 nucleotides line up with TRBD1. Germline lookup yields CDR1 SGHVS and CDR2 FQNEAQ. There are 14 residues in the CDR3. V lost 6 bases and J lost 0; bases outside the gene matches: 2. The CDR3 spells CASRGTDSYNEQFF. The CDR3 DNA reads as TGTGCCAGCAGGGGGACAGACTCCTACAATGAGCAGTTCTTC. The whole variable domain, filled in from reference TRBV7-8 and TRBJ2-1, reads GAGVSQSPRYKVAKRGQDVALRCDPISGHVSLFWYQQALGQGPEFLTYFQNEAQLDKSGLPSDRFFAERPEGSVSTLKIQRTQQEDSAVYLCASRGTDSYNEQFFGPGTRLTVL.

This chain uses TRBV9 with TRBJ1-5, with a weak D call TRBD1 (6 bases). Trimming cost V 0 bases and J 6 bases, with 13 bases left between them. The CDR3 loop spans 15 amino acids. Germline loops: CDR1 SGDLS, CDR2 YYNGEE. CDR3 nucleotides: TGTGCCAGCAGCGTAGCTGGGGGGGCCGGTCAGCCCCAGCATTTT. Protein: CASSVAGGAGQPQHF. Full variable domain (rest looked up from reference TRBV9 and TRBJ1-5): DSGVTQTPKHLITATGQRVTLRCSPRSGDLSVYWYQQSLDQGLQFLIQYYNGEERAKGNILERFSAQQFPDLHSELNLSSLELGDSALYFCASSVAGGAGQPQHFGDGTRLSIL.

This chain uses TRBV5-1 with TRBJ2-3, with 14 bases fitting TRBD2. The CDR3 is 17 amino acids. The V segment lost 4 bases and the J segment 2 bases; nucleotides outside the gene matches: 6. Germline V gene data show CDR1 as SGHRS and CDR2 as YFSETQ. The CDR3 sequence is CASSEGLAGATTDTQYF. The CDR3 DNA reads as TGCGCCAGCAGCGAGGGACTAGCGGGGGCGACCACAGATACGCAGTATTTT. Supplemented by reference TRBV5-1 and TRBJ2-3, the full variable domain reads KAGVTQTPRYLIKTRGQQVTLSCSPISGHRSVSWYQQTPGQGLQFLFEYFSETQRNKGNFPGRFSGRQFSNSRSEMNVSTLELGDSALYLCASSEGLAGATTDTQYFGPGTRLTVL.

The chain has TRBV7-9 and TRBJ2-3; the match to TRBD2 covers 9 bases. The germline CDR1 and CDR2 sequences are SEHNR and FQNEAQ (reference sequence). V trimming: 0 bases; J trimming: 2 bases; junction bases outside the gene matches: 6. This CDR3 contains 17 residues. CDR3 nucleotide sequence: TGTGCCAGCAGCTTAGCGGCCAGCGGGGGGTACACAGATACGCAGTATTTT. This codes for CASSLAASGGYTDTQYF.